This T cell receptor beta chain derives from a study of OX40 agonist ivuxolimab in advanced cancers. Study at large: In this cohort, patients received ivuxolimab, an agonistic anti-OX40 (CD134) antibody. Patients with prior anti-PD-1, anti-PD-L1 or anti-CTLA-4 therapy were eligible; approximately 37% had some. Patients received ivuxolimab, an intravenous treatment, every 2 weeks at 0.01 to 10 mg/kg.

Clones were sequenced by immunoSEQ multiplex PCR, and TCRdb holds only the in-frame ones, with some missing. The top ten hold around 2.4% of the sample, which has fewer than 85,000 clones, 85% to 90% seen once. The receptor's source is an adult with an advanced solid tumor such as melanoma, head and neck, liver or kidney cancer. Here the sequenced sample was CD4+ or CD8+ T cells sorted from blood, taken in a trial of the OX40 agonist ivuxolimab.

The CDR3: CASSDGVLTPLHF. The CDR3, as DNA: TGTGCCAGCAGTGACGGGGTACTTACACCCCTCCACTTT. This chain uses TRBV6-4 with TRBJ1-6; no clear D. Germline CDR1 reads MRHNA; CDR2 reads SNTAGT. This CDR3 is built from 13 residues. Between the trimmed V and J ends, which lost 2 bases and 11 bases, there was a span of 10 bases.